A selection of T cell receptor beta chains follows, all from one sample in a study of T cell responses to AZD1222 COVID-19 vaccine. Clones were read by immunoSEQ multiplex PCR, and TCRdb kept only the in-frame ones, dropping some. The table records about 120,000 clones, about 90% of them present only once. The specimen comprised peripheral blood, sampled on day 0 of AZD1222 vaccination. Receptor source: an adult in good health. The CDR3 runs from the conserved cysteine through the conserved F or W. The order of the fields is J gene, D gene, V gene, clone size, CDR3 DNA, CDR3 protein. D genes are given only for firm matches. Rows give clone size only sometimes, using once, few, many, or a class for an expanded clone.

TRBJ2-1,NA,TRBV21-1,NA,TGTGCCAGCAGACAGGACTACAATGAGCAGTTCTTC,CASRQDYNEQFF
TRBJ2-2,TRBD2,TRBV18,NA,TGTGCCAGCTCCGGACTAGCGGGAGTGGCCGGGGAGCTGTTTTTT,CASSGLAGVAGELFF
TRBJ1-1,NA,TRBV19,NA,TGTGCCAGTAAGAAGAGCACTGAAGCTTTCTTT,CASKKSTEAFF
TRBJ2-7,NA,TRBV28,NA,TGTGCCAGCAGTTACCGGGACACCCAGGGGTACGAGCAGTACTTC,CASSYRDTQGYEQYF
TRBJ2-5,NA,TRBV18,once,TGTGCCAGCTCACCGGAGACGGAGACCCAGTACTTC,CASSPETETQYF
TRBJ2-1,NA,TRBV29-1,NA,TGCAGCGCGGAAGACAATGAGCAGTTCTTC,CSAEDNEQFF
TRBJ2-3,NA,TRBV6-5,NA,TGTGCCAGCAATCCTATAGTAGCGAGTTCAGATACGCAGTATTTT,CASNPIVASSDTQYF
TRBJ2-5,TRBD1,TRBV30,NA,TGTGCCTGGAGTCCGGGACAGGGGGAATCAGAGACCCAGTACTTC,CAWSPGQGESETQYF
TRBJ1-3,NA,TRBV3-1/TRBV3-2,NA,TGTGCCAGCAGCCAAGGGGGCTTCTCTGGAAACACCATATATTTT,CASSQGGFSGNTIYF
TRBJ1-1,TRBD1,TRBV27,NA,TGTGCCAGCAGTACACTAAGGACAGGTGGTAACACTGAAGCTTTCTTT,CASSTLRTGGNTEAFF
TRBJ2-6,NA,TRBV7-3,NA,TGTGCCAGCAGCTTATTGCTAACCGCTGGGGCCAACGTCCTGACTTTC,CASSLLLTAGANVLTF
TRBJ1-1,NA,TRBV5-1,NA,TGCGCCAGCAGCTTGTCAGGACAGCGGAACACTGAAGCTTTCTTT,CASSLSGQRNTEAFF
TRBJ2-6,NA,TRBV6-5,NA,TGTGCCAGCTTACAGCGAGGGGCCAACGTCCTGACTTTC,CASLQRGANVLTF
TRBJ2-7,NA,TRBV7-3,NA,TGTGCCAGCAGCTTAACAGGGGGCTACGAGCAGTACTTC,CASSLTGGYEQYF
TRBJ2-1,TRBD1,TRBV5-8,NA,TGTGCCAGCAGCTTAACAGGGGGGTCGCAGTTCTTC,CASSLTGGSQFF
TRBJ2-7,NA,TRBV6-2/TRBV6-3,once,TGTGCCAGCAGCCCTGACAGGGGACTAAGCTCCTACGAGCAGTACTTC,CASSPDRGLSSYEQYF
TRBJ2-6,NA,TRBV2,NA,TGTGCCAGCATACTGGACGCCTCTGGGGCCAACGTCCTGACTTTC,CASILDASGANVLTF
TRBJ2-3,TRBD2,TRBV30,NA,TGTGCCTGGAGTGTACGAGCGGGAGGGGGAGATACGCAGTATTTT,CAWSVRAGGGDTQYF
TRBJ1-3,NA,TRBV7-2,NA,TGTGCCAGCAGCCATAAGGAGGGCTACTCTGGAAACACCATATATTTT,CASSHKEGYSGNTIYF
TRBJ2-7,TRBD1,TRBV2,NA,TGTGCCAGCAGTGTGGAACAGGGGGGCGAGCAGTACTTC,CASSVEQGGEQYF
TRBJ1-1,NA,TRBV5-1,NA,TGCGCCAGCAGCCCCCCTAACACTGAAGCTTTCTTT,CASSPPNTEAFF
TRBJ1-1,NA,TRBV2,NA,TGTGCCAGCAGACAGTTGAGAACGAACACTGAAGCTTTCTTT,CASRQLRTNTEAFF
TRBJ1-2,NA,TRBV19,NA,TGTGCCAGTACGGGGGACGGCTACACCTTC,CASTGDGYTF
TRBJ2-7,NA,TRBV6-5,few,TGTGCCAGCAGTTACTCGATGAAGTGGGACGAGCAGTACTTC,CASSYSMKWDEQYF
TRBJ1-1,NA,TRBV7-2,NA,TGTGCCAGCAGGCTAGAAGGTAGCACTGAAGCTTTCTTT,CASRLEGSTEAFF
TRBJ2-7,NA,TRBV6-5,NA,TGTGCCAGCAGTTACTCGGACCTCCACTCCTACGAGCAGTACTTC,CASSYSDLHSYEQYF
TRBJ1-6,TRBD1,TRBV19,NA,TGTGCCAGTAGTAAACCTGACAGGGGTTCACCCCTCCACTTT,CASSKPDRGSPLHF
TRBJ1-6,NA,TRBV6-4,NA,TGTGCCAGCAGTGAGCTGGGGATCCGTCGGTCACCCCTCCACTTT,CASSELGIRRSPLHF
TRBJ2-7,NA,TRBV5-1,NA,TGCGCCAGCAGCCTGGACGGGCTGGGGGAACGCGAGCAGTACTTC,CASSLDGLGEREQYF
TRBJ2-3,NA,TRBV28,once,TGTGCCAGCACTCCCCCCGCAGGGGCGGTATCAGATACGCAGTATTTT,CASTPPAGAVSDTQYF
TRBJ2-5,TRBD2,TRBV5-1,NA,TGCGCCAGCAGGCTAGCGGGAGAAGAGACCCAGTACTTC,CASRLAGEETQYF